In this sample, the clone carrying this T cell receptor beta chain turned up once. Its cognate antigen is unknown. The data belong to a study of OX40 agonist ivuxolimab in advanced cancers. In the study overall: Among those enrolled, mean age was 60 years (range roughly 20 to 80) and 82.7% were male. Study-wide findings and caveats: CD4+ and CD8+ blood T cells expanded clonally by week 6 at 0.1 to 3.0 mg/kg.

Germline V gene sequence: CDR1 SGHTA, CDR2 FQGNSA. The CDR3 loop spans 11 amino acids. V was trimmed by 5 bases and J by 1 base, leaving 2 bases between them. If patients had autoimmune disease history or systemic immunosuppression, they were excluded. TCRdb's copy holds only in-frame clones and misses some; the assay was immunoSEQ multiplex PCR. Altogether approximately 90,000 clones are present, roughly 89% being singletons, with the ten largest covering approximately 0.8%. Sequenced material: CD4+ or CD8+ T cells sorted from blood, taken in a trial of the OX40 agonist ivuxolimab. V usage is TRBV7-2 and J usage is TRBJ2-5; no clear D. This sequence originates from an adult with an advanced solid tumor such as melanoma, head and neck, liver or kidney cancer. The CDR3 bases are TGTGCCAGCAGCGTCCAAGAGACCCAGTACTTC. This codes for CASSVQETQYF.